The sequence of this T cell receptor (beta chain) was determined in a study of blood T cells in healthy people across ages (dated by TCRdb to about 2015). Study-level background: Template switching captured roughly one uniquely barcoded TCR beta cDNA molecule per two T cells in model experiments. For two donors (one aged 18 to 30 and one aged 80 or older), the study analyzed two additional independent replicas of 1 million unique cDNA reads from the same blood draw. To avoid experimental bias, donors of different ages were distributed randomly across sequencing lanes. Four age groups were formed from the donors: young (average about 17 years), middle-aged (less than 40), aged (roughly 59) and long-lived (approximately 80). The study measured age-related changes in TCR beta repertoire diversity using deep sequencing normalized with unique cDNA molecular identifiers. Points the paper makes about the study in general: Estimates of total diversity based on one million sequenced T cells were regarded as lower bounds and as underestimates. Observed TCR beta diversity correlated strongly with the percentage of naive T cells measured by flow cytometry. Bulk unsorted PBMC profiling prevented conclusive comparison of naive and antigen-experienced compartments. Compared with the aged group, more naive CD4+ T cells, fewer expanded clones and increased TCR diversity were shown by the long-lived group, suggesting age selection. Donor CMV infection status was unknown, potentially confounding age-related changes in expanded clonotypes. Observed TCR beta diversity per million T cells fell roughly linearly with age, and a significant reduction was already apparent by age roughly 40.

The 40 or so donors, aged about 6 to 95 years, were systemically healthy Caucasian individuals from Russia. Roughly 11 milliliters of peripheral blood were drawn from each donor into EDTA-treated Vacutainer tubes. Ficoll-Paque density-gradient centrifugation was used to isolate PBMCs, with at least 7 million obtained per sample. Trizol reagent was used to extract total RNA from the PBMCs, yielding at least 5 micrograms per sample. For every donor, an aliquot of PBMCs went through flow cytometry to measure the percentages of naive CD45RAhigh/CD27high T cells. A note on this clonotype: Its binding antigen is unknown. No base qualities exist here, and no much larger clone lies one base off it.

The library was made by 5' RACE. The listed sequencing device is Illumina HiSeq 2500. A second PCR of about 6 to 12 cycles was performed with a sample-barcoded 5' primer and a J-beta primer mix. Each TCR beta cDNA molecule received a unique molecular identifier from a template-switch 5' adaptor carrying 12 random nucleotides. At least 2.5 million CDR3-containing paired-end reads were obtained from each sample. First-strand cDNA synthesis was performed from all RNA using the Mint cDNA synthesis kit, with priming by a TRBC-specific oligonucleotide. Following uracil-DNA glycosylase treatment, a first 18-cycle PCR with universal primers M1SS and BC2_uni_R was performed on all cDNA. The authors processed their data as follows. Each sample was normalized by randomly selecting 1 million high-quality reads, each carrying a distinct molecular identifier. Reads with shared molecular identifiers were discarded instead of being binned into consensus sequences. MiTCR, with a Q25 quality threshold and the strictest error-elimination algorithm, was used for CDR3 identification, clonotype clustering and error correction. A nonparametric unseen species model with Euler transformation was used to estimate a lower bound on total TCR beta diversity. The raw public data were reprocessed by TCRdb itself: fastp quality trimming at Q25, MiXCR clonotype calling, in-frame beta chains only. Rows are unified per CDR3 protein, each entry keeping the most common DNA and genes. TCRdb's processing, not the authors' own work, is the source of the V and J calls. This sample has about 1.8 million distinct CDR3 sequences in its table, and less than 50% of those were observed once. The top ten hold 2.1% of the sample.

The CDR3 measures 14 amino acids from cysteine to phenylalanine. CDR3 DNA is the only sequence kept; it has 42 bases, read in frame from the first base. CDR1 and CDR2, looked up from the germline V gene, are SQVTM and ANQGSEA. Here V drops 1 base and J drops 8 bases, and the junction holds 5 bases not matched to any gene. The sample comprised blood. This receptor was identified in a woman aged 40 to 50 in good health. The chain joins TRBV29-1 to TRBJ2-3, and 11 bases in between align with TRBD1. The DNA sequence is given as TGCAGCGTTGAAGGGACAGGGGGCCTAGGTACGCAGTATTTT. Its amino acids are CSVEGTGGLGTQYF.